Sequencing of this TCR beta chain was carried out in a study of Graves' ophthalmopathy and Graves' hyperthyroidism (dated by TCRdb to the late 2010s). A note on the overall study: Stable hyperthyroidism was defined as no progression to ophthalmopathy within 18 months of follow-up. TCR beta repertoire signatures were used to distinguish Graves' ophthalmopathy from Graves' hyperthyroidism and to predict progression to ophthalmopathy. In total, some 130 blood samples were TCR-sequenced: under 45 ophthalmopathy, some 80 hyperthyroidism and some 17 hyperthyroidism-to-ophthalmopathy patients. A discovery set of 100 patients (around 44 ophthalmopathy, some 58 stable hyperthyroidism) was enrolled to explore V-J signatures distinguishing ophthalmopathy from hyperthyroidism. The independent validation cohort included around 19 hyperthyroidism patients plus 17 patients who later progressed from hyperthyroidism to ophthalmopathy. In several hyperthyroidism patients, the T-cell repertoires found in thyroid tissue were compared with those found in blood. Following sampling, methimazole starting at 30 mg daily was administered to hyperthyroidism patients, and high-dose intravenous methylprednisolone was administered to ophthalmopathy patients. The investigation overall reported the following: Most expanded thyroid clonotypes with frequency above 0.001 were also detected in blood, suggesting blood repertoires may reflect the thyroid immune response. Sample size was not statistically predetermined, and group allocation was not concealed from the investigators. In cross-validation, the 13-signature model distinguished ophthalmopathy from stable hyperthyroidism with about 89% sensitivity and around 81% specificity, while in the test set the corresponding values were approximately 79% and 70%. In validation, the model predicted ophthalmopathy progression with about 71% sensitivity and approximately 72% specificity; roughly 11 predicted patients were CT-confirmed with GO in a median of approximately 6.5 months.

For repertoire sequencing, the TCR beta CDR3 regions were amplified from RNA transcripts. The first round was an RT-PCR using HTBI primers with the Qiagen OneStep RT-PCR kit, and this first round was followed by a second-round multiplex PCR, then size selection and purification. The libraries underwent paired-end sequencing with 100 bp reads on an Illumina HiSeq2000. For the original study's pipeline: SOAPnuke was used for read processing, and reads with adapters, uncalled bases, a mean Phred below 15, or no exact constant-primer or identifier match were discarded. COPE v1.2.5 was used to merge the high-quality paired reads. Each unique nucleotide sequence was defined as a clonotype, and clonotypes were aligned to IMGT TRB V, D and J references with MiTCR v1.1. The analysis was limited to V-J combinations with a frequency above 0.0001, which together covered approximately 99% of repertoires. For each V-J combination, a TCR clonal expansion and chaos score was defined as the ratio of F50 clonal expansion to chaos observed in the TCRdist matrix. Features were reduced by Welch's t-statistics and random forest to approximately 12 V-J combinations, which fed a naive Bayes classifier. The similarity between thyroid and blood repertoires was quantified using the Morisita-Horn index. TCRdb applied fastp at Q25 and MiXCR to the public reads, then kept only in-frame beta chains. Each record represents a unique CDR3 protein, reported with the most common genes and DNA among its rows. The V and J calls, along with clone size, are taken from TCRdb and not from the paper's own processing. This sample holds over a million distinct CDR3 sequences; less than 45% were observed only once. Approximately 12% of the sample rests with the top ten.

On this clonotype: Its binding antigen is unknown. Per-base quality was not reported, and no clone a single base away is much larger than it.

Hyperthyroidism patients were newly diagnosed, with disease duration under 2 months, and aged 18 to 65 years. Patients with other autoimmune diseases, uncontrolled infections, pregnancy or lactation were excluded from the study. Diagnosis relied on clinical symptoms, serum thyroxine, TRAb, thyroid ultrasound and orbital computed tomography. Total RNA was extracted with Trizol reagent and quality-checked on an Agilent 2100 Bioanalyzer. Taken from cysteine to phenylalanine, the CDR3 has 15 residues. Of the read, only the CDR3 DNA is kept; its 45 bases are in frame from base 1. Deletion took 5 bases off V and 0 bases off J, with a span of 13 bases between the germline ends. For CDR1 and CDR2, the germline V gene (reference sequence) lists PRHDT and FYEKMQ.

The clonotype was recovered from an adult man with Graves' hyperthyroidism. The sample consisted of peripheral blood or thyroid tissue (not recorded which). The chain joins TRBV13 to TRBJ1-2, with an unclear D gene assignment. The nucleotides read TGTGCCAGCAGCCCCCTTGGGAGGGCTAACTATGGCTACACCTTC. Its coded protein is CASSPLGRANYGYTF.